This T cell receptor beta chain was observed in a study of Ad26.COV2.S vaccination and SARS-CoV-2 variants. Stated treatment: about 20 received Ad26.COV2.S at low or high dose, single or two shots; 5 received placebo; per-sample allocation not given. It was on day 63 after the first vaccine or placebo injection that samples were taken. Clones were sequenced by immunoSEQ multiplex PCR, and TCRdb holds only the in-frame ones, with some missing. The sample has some 640,000 clones, around 90% seen once. The CDR3 is 15 residues long. Trimming left V 0 bases short and J 6 bases short, with 11 bases between. CDR1 MNHEY and CDR2 SVGAGI come from the germline V gene.

This specimen consisted of peripheral blood, obtained in a trial of Ad26.COV2.S vaccine versus placebo. This clonotype was obtained from a person aged 18-65 years who received the Ad26.COV2.S COVID-19 vaccine or a placebo. This rearrangement joins TRBV6-5 to TRBJ2-2; TRBD2 might be the D (6 bases). As DNA, the CDR3 is TGTGCCAGCAGTTACTCGCTGCGGGACCCCGGGGAGCTGTTTTTT. The encoded protein is CASSYSLRDPGELFF.